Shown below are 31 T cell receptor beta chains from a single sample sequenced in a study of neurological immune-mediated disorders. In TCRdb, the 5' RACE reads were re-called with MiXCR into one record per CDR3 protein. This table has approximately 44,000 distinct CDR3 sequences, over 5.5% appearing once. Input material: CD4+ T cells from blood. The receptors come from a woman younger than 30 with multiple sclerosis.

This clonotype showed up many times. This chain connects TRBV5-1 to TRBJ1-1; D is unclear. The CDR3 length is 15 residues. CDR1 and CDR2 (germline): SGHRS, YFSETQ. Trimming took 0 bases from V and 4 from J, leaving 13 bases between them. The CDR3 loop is CASSLDIPRGTEAFF. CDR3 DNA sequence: TGCGCCAGCAGCTTGGACATCCCCCGGGGCACTGAAGCTTTCTTT.

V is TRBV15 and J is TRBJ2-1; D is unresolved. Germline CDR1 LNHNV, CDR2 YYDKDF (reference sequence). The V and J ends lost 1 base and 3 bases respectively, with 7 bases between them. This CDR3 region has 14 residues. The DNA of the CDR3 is TGTGCCACCAGCAGAGTCAGCGACTACAATGAGCAGTTCTTC. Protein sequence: CATSRVSDYNEQFF. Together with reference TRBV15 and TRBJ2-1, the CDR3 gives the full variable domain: DAMVIQNPRYQVTQFGKPVTLSCSQTLNHNVMYWYQQKSSQAPKLLFHYYDKDFNNEADTPDNFQSRRPNTSFCFLDIRSPGLGDTAMYLCATSRVSDYNEQFFGPGTRLTVL.

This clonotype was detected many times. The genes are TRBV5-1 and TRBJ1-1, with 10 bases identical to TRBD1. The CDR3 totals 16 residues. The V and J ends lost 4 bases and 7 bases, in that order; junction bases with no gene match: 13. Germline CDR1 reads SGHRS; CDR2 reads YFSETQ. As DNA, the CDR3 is TGCGCCAGCAGCCCCGAATTAAGGGACAGGGGAAGTGAAGCTTTCTTT. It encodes CASSPELRDRGSEAFF.

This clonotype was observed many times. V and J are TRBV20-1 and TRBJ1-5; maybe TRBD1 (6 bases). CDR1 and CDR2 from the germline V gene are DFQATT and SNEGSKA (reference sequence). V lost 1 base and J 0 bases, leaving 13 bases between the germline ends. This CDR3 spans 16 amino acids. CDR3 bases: TGCAGTGCTAGAGTAGGGGGACCATATAGCAATCAGCCCCAGCATTTT. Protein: CSARVGGPYSNQPQHF.

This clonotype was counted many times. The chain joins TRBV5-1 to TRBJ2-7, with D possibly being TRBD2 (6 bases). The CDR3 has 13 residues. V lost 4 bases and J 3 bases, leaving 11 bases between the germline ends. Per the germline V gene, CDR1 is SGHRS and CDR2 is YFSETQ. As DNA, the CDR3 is TGCGCCAGCAGCCTCGGACTACACTACGAGCAGTACGTC. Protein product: CASSLGLHYEQYV.

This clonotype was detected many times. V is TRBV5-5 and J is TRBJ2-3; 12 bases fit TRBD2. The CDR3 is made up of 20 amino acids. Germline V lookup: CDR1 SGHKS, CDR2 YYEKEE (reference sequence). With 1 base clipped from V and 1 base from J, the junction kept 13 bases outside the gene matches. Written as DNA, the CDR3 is TGTGCCAGCAGCTTGTCCCCTAGCGGGAGGGCCCGATCGGGCACAGATACGCAGTATTTT. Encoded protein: CASSLSPSGRARSGTDTQYF. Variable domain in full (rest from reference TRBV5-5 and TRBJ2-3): DAGVTQSPTHLIKTRGQQVTLRCSPISGHKSVSWYQQVLGQGPQFIFQYYEKEERGRGNFPDRFSARQFPNYSSELNVNALLLGDSALYLCASSLSPSGRARSGTDTQYFGPGTRLTVL.

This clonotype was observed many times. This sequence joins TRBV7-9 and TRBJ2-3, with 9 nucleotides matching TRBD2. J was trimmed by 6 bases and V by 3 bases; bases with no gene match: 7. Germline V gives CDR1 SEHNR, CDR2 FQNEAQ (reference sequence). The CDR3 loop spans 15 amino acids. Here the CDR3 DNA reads TGTGCCAGCAGCTTCGGCGGGGGGGCAACCGATACGCAGTATTTT. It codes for CASSFGGGATDTQYF. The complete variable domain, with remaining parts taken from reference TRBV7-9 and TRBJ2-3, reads DTGVSQNPRHKITKRGQNVTFRCDPISEHNRLYWYRQTLGQGPEFLTYFQNEAQLEKSRLLSDRFSAERPKGSFSTLEIQRTEQGDSAMYLCASSFGGGATDTQYFGPGTRLTVL.

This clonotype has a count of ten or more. CDR3 protein: CATSRDYGPGTVTEAFF. Here the CDR3 DNA reads TGTGCCACCAGCAGAGATTATGGCCCCGGGACAGTCACTGAAGCTTTCTTT. The chain recombines TRBV15 with TRBJ1-1; 7 positions agree with TRBD1. Losses at the gene ends were 0 bases for V and 4 bases for J; bases not matched to a gene: 11. The germline V gene encodes CDR1 LNHNV and CDR2 YYDKDF (reference sequence). This CDR3 has 17 residues.

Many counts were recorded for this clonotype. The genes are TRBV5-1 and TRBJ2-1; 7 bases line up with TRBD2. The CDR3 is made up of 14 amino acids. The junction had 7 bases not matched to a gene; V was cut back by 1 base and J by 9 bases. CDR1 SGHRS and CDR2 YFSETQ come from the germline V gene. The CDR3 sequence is CASSLSRESFEQFF. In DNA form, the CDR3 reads TGCGCCAGCAGCTTGTCGCGGGAGTCATTTGAGCAGTTCTTC.

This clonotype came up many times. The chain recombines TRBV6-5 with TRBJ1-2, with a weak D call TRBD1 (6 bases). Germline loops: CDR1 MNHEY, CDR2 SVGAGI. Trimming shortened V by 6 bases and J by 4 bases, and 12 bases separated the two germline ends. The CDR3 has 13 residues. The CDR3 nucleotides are TGTGCCAGCAGCACAGGGATAAGCTATGGCTACACCTTC. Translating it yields CASSTGISYGYTF.

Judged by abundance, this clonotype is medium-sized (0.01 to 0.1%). The CDR3 nucleotides are TGCGCCAGCAGCGAAACTTCGAACACTGAAGCTTTCTTT. This codes for CASSETSNTEAFF. The genes are TRBV5-1 and TRBJ1-1, with no clear D. The CDR3 is made up of 13 amino acids. Per germline, CDR1 SGHRS and CDR2 YFSETQ. V lost 4 bases, J lost 1 base, and 8 bases lay in between.

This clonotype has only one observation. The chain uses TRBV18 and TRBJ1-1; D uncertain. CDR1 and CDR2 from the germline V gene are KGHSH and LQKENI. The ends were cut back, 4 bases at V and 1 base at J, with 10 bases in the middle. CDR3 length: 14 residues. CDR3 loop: CASSLLRENTEAFF. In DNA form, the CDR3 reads TGTGCCAGCTCACTTCTCCGGGAGAACACTGAAGCTTTCTTT. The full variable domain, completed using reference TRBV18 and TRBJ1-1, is NAGVMQNPRHLVRRRGQEARLRCSPMKGHSHVYWYRQLPEEGLKFMVYLQKENIIDESGMPKERFSAEFPKEGPSILRIQQVVRGDSAAYFCASSLLRENTEAFFGQGTRLTVV.

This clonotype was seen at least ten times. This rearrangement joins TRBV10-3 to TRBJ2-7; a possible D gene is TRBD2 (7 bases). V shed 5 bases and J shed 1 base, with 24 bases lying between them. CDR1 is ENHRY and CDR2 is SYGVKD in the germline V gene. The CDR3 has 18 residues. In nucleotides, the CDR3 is TGTGCCATCAGTAGAGGGGGGGGAGGGAGCGGCAGGTCCTACGAGCAGTACGTC. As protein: CAISRGGGGSGRSYEQYV.

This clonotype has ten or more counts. CDR3 sequence reads: CASSLWGTGTGGLVGNQPQHF. CDR3 sequence (DNA): TGCGCCAGCAGCTTGTGGGGCACCGGGACAGGGGGTCTCGTGGGCAATCAGCCCCAGCATTTT. The chain links TRBV5-1 to TRBJ1-5; 11 bases are a match to TRBD1. The trim removed 1 base at V and 2 bases at J, leaving 17 bases unmatched. The V gene's germline CDR1 is SGHRS and CDR2 YFSETQ. The CDR3 has 21 amino acids.

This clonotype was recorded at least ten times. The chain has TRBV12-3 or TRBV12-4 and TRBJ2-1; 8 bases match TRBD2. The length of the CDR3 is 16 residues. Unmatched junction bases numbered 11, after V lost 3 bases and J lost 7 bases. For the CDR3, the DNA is TGTGCCAGCAGTTTTGATGTCCCAGCGGGGGCTAATGAGCAGTTCTTC. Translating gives CASSFDVPAGANEQFF.

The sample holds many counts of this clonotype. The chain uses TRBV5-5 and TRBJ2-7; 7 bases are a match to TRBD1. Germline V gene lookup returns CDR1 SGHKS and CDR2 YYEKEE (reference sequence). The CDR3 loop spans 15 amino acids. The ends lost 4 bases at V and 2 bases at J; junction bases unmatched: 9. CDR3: CASSHTGQLAYEQYF. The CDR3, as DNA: TGTGCCAGCAGCCATACGGGACAGCTAGCCTACGAGCAGTACTTC.

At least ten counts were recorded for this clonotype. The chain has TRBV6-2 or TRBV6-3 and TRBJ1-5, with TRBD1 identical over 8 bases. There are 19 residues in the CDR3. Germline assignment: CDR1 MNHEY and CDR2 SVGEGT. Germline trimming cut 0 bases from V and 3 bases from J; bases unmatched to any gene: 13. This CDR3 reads CASSYSITWTGRDNQPQHF. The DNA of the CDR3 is TGTGCCAGCAGTTACTCCATTACCTGGACAGGGAGAGACAATCAGCCCCAGCATTTT.

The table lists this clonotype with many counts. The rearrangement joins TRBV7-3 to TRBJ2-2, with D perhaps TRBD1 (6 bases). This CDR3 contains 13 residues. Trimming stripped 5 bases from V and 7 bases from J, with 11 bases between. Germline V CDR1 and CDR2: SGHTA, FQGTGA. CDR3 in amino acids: CASSPQGSGELFF. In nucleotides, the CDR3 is TGTGCCAGCAGCCCCCAGGGGAGCGGGGAGCTGTTTTTT.

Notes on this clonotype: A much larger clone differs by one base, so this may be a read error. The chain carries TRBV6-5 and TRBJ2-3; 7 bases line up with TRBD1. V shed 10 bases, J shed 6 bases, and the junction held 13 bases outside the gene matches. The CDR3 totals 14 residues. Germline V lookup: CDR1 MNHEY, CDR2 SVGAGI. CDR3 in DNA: TGTGCCAACACACCAGGGGGACGTGCGGATACGCAGTATTTT. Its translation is CANTPGGRADTQYF.

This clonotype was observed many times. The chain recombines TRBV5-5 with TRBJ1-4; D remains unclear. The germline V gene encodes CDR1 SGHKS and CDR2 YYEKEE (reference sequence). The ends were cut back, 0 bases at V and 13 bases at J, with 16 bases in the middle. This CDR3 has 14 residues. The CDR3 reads CASSLAMSKQRLFF. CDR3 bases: TGTGCCAGCAGCTTGGCCATGTCTAAACAAAGACTGTTTTTT.

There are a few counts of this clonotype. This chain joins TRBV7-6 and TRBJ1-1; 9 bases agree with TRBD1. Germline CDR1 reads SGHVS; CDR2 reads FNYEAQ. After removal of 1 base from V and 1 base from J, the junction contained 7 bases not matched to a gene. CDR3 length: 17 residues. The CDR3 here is CASSLVGQGNGNTEAFF. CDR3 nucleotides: TGTGCCAGCAGCTTAGTTGGACAGGGGAACGGGAACACTGAAGCTTTCTTT.

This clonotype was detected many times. This CDR3 reads CASSRGTGGSYEQYF. The CDR3 DNA reads as TGTGCCAGCAGCCGAGGGACAGGGGGCTCCTACGAGCAGTACTTC. The chain carries TRBV28 and TRBJ2-7, with 11 bases identical to TRBD1. With 6 bases clipped from V and 0 bases from J, the junction kept 4 bases outside the gene matches. The CDR3 has 15 residues. The germline V gene has CDR1 MDHEN and CDR2 SYDVKM. Full variable domain (remainder filled in from reference TRBV28 and TRBJ2-7): DVKVTQSSRYLVKRTGEKVFLECVQDMDHENMFWYRQDPGLGLRLIYFSYDVKMKEKGDIPEGYSVSREKKERFSLILESASTNQTSMYLCASSRGTGGSYEQYFGPGTRLTVT.

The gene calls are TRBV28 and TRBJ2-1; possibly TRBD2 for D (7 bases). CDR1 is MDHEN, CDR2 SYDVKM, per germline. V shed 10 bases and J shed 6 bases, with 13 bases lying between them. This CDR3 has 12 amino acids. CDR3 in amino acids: CATWGGSNEQFF. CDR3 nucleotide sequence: TGTGCCACTTGGGGGGGCTCCAATGAGCAGTTCTTC.

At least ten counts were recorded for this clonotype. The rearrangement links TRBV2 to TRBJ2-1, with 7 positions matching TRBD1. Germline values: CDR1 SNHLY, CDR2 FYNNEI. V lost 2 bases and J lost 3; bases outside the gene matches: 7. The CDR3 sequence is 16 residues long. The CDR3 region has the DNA TGTGCCAGCAGTGAAAAGAGGGGGCTGGGCTACAATGAGCAGTTCTTC. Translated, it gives CASSEKRGLGYNEQFF.

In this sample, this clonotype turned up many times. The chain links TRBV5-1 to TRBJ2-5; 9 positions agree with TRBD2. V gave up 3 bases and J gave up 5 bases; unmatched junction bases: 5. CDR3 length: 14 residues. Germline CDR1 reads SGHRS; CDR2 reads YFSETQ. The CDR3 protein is CASSSLAGRETQYF. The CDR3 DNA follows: TGCGCCAGCAGCTCCCTAGCGGGAAGGGAGACCCAGTACTTC.

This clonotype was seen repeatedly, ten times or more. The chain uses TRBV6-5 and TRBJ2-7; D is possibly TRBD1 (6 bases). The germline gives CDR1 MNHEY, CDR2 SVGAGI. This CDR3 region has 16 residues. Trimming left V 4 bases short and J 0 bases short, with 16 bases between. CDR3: CASSLFRTASSYEQYF. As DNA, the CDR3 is TGTGCCAGCAGTTTGTTTAGGACAGCCTCCTCCTACGAGCAGTACTTC.

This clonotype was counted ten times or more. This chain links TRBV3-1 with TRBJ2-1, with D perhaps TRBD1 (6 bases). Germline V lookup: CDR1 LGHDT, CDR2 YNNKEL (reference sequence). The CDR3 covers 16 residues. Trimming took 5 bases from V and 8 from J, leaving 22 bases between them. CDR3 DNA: TGTGCCAGCAGCTCTTACAGGGTCCTAGGAGCGCATGAGCAGTTCTTC. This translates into CASSSYRVLGAHEQFF.

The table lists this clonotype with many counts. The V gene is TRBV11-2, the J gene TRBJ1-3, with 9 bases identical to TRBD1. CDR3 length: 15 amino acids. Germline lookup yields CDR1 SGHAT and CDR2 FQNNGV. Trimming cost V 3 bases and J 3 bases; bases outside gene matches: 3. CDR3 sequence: CASSLGGQGGNTIYF. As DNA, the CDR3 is TGTGCCAGCAGCTTGGGGGGACAGGGTGGAAACACCATATATTTT.

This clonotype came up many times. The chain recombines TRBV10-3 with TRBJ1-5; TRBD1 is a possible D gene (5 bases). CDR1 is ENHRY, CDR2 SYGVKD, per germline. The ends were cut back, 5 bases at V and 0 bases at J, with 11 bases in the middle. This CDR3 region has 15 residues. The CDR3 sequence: CAISRDRNSNQPQHF. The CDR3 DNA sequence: TGTGCCATCAGTAGGGACCGAAATAGCAATCAGCCCCAGCATTTT.

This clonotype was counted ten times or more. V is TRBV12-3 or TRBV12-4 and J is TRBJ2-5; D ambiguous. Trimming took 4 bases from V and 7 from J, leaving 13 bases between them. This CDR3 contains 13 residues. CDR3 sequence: CASSSNQPGTQYF. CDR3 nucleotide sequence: TGTGCCAGCAGTTCGAACCAACCGGGGACCCAGTACTTC.

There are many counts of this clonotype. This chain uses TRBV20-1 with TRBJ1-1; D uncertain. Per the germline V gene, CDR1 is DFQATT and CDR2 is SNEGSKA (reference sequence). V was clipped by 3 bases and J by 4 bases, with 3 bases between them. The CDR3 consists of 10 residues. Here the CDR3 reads CSARVTEAFF. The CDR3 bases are TGCAGTGCTAGGGTCACTGAAGCTTTCTTT.